These 6 T cell receptor beta chains share one sample of origin, sequenced in a study of Tregs in tolerant kidney transplant recipients. The repertoire was sequenced with immunoSEQ multiplex PCR; TCRdb's copy has only in-frame clones and lacks some. The sample includes about 87,000 clones, over 85% of them seen just once. The specimen comprised CD4+ T cells from blood, sampled before the transplant. These receptors all stem from a human donor who received a combined kidney and bone marrow transplant.

J is TRBJ1-2 and V is TRBV7-2, with D tentatively TRBD1 (5 bases). The germline gives CDR1 SGHTA, CDR2 FQGNSA. The V end lost 2 bases, the J end lost 8 bases, and 18 bases lay between the germline ends. The CDR3 extends over 15 amino acids. This chain's CDR3 is CASSLPGGILGGYTF. The CDR3 DNA reads as TGTGCCAGCAGCTTACCCGGGGGGATTCTCGGCGGCTACACCTTC.

The chain combines TRBV27 with TRBJ2-6; D remains ambiguous. The CDR3 covers 19 residues. V was cut by 4 bases and J by 0 bases, with 19 bases left in between. Germline V lookup: CDR1 MNHEY, CDR2 SMNVEV (reference sequence). The CDR3 nucleotides read TGTGCCAGCAGTTCACCCCGGAACTTAGCTCTCTCTGGGGCCAACGTCCTGACTTTC. Translated: CASSSPRNLALSGANVLTF.

The chain couples TRBV9 to TRBJ2-3; TRBD2 is a possible D gene (6 bases). From germline, CDR1 is SGDLS and CDR2 YYNGEE. Between the trimmed V and J ends, which lost 0 bases and 0 bases, there was a span of 11 bases. The CDR3 is 16 residues long. The CDR3, as DNA: TGTGCCAGCAGCGTAGCGGAGGGGCTTAGCACAGATACGCAGTATTTT. Residues: CASSVAEGLSTDTQYF.

The J gene is TRBJ2-3, the V gene TRBV7-3; D is possibly TRBD2 (5 bases). The CDR3 covers 14 residues. The germline V gene has CDR1 SGHTA and CDR2 FQGTGA. Trimming cost V 4 bases and J 0 bases, with 8 bases left between them. This CDR3 reads CASSSRTSTDTQYF. CDR3 nucleotides: TGTGCCAGCAGCTCTAGGACTAGCACAGATACGCAGTATTTT.

V gene TRBV4-2 combines with J gene TRBJ2-6, with D hard to call. The length of the CDR3 is 16 residues. The germline V and J ends were trimmed by 0 bases and 0 bases, with 6 bases remaining between them. CDR1 LGHNA and CDR2 YNFKEQ come from the germline V gene. The CDR3 DNA reads TGTGCCAGCAGCCAAGATACGAGCTCTGGGGCCAACGTCCTGACTTTC. Translation gives CASSQDTSSGANVLTF.

The chain has TRBV7-9 and TRBJ2-7, with 9 positions matching TRBD1. J lost 5 bases, V lost 5 bases, and 7 bases had no gene match. The CDR3 has 14 amino acids. Germline V gene sequence: CDR1 SEHNR, CDR2 FQNEAQ (reference sequence). CDR3 coding DNA: TGTGCCAGCAGCCACCGGGACAGGGCACACGAGCAGTACTTC. Translation gives CASSHRDRAHEQYF.